The present T cell receptor (beta chain) was sequenced within a study of tissue T cells after allogeneic stem cell transplantation. CDR3 sequences, V/J genes, frequencies and template counts came from survey-depth TCRbeta sequencing. Here immunoSEQ multiplex PCR was the method, and the copy in TCRdb shows in-frame clones only, minus some. The repertoire has around 6,000 clones, 45% to 55% of them found once; the top ten carry around 10%. The study's findings and limits: Limitations included a small, clinically heterogeneous cohort and limited sampling depth. Within patients, tissue anatomy strongly shaped TCR repertoire composition.

This sample's time point: mouse harvest day 7 after allogeneic transplant. Tail vein injection delivered 10^7 T-cell-depleted bone marrow cells and 10^6 splenic CD5+ T cells. B6 (H2b) cells into BALB/c (H2d) mice; tissues taken at day 7 or 14. This CDR3 is 15 amino acids long. The V and J ends lost 3 bases and 2 bases, in that order; junction bases with no gene match: 4. Germline loops: CDR1 LGHDT, CDR2 YNNKQL (reference sequence). On this clone: Its cognate antigen is unknown. The listed genes are named as in mouse. Sequencing ends 1 residue short of the CDR3 end; the germline J gene provides the rest.

Source material: gut tissue. The rearrangement uses TRBV4 and TRBJ2-5, with TRBD2 matching 8 bases. The receptor's source is a female BALB/c mouse given C57BL/6 T cells with graft-versus-host disease after an allogeneic hematopoietic cell transplant. CDR3 region: CASSYYGGGQDTQYF. The sequenced CDR3 bases are TGTGCCAGCAGCTATTATGGGGGGGGCCAAGACACCCAGTAC.